The 2 T cell receptor beta chains below all came from one sample that was sequenced in a study of blood T cell repertoires in COVID-19. Clones were sequenced by immunoSEQ multiplex PCR, and TCRdb holds only the in-frame ones, with some missing. The sample lists 200,000 to 300,000 clones; roughly 88% were seen once. Source material: peripheral blood. The receptors here all came from a woman aged 25 to 39 with acute or convalescent COVID-19.

The V and J genes are TRBV4-1 and TRBJ2-7; the match to TRBD2 covers 11 bases. The V gene's germline CDR1 is MGHRA and CDR2 YSYEKL. The CDR3 totals 15 residues. The ends lost 2 bases at V and 2 bases at J; junction bases unmatched: 2. In DNA form, the CDR3 reads TGCGCCAGCAGCCAAACGACTAGCGGGACCTACGAGCAGTACTTC. This sequence encodes CASSQTTSGTYEQYF.

The CDR3 region has the DNA TGTGCCAGCAGCGCCCGGTCGAATGAGCAGTTCTTC. Residues: CASSARSNEQFF. The chain links TRBV9 to TRBJ2-1; the D is unclear. Germline V gene sequence: CDR1 SGDLS, CDR2 YYNGEE. V was trimmed by 3 bases and J by 7 bases, leaving 8 bases between them. This CDR3 spans 12 amino acids.